Following are 16 T cell receptor beta chains from one sample sequenced in a study of T cells in tumors after PD-1 blockade. Assay used: immunoSEQ multiplex PCR; TCRdb lists only in-frame clones, some missing. The sample includes tens of thousands of clones, 74% of them seen just once. The sequencing used PBMCs, collected after anti-PD-1 treatment. The receptors were gathered from a human donor with basal cell carcinoma.

V is TRBV12-5 and J is TRBJ1-1, with D hard to call. Between the trimmed V and J ends, which lost 1 base and 1 base, there was a span of 4 bases. The germline CDR1 and CDR2 sequences are LGHNT and FRNRAP. This CDR3 is 13 amino acids long. The CDR3 loop is CASGLEQNTEAFF. DNA of the CDR3: TGTGCTAGTGGTTTGGAACAGAACACTGAAGCTTTCTTT.

The J gene is TRBJ2-7, the V gene TRBV6-1; 9 bases are a match to TRBD1. The V and J ends lost 2 bases and 1 base, in that order; junction bases with no gene match: 6. Germline-derived CDR1 and CDR2 are MNHNS and SASEGT. The CDR3 sequence is 16 residues long. The DNA of the CDR3 is TGTGCCAGCAGTGAACAGGGACAGGGATGGTCCTACGAGCAGTACTTC. It yields the protein CASSEQGQGWSYEQYF.

This clone was found a few times. This chain connects TRBV3-1 (or the pseudogene TRBV3-2) to TRBJ2-1; possibly TRBD2 for D (6 bases). CDR1 and CDR2 (germline): LGHDT, YNNKEL (reference sequence). The CDR3 length is 16 residues. V dropped 3 bases and J dropped 7 bases, with 19 bases sitting between them. The CDR3 DNA is TGTGCCAGCAGCCATTCACGGTCCCTAGCGAATAATGAGCAGTTCTTC. Its translation: CASSHSRSLANNEQFF.

This clone turned up a few times. The chain has TRBV27 and TRBJ2-1; 8 bases are shared with TRBD2. CDR1 is MNHEY and CDR2 is SMNVEV in the germline V gene (reference sequence). The V and J ends lost 7 bases and 6 bases, in that order; junction bases with no gene match: 14. The CDR3 covers 16 residues. The CDR3 DNA sequence: TGTGCCAGCACCGGGGGGGGGCGGGGGACGGGCAATGAGCAGTTCTTC. It encodes CASTGGGRGTGNEQFF.

The rearrangement uses TRBV9 and TRBJ2-5; D is unresolved. Germline V gene sequence: CDR1 SGDLS, CDR2 YYNGEE. CDR3 size: 16 residues. Trimming pared 0 bases from V and 1 base from J, leaving 13 bases between. The CDR3 sequence: CASSVAAHSTQETQYF. As DNA, the CDR3 is TGTGCCAGCAGCGTAGCTGCACATTCCACCCAAGAGACCCAGTACTTC.

The rearrangement links TRBV29-1 to TRBJ2-6; D is perhaps TRBD1 (6 bases). The V gene's germline CDR1 is SQVTM and CDR2 ANQGSEA. V lost 4 bases, J lost 1 base, and 8 bases lay in between. This CDR3 comprises 14 residues. CDR3 in DNA: TGCAGCGTTGCGGACAGTTCTGGGGCCAACGTCCTGACTTTC. Residues: CSVADSSGANVLTF. The whole variable domain, remainder taken from reference TRBV29-1 and TRBJ2-6, is SAVISQKPSRDICQRGTSLTIQCQVDSQVTMMFWYRQQPGQSLTLIATANQGSEATYESGFVIDKFPISRPNLTFSTLTVSNMSPEDSSIYLCSVADSSGANVLTFGAGSRLTVL.

This clone was counted a few times. The rearrangement links TRBV13 to TRBJ2-2; perhaps TRBD2 as D (5 bases). Germline CDR1 reads PRHDT; CDR2 reads FYEKMQ (reference sequence). The V gene lost 5 bases and the J gene lost 1 base, with 8 bases spanning the gap. The CDR3 has 14 amino acids. CDR3 protein: CASSHGKNTGELFF. In DNA form, the CDR3 reads TGTGCCAGCAGCCACGGGAAGAACACCGGGGAGCTGTTTTTT.

The genes are TRBV27 and TRBJ1-3, with D perhaps matching TRBD1 (5 bases). CDR3 length: 14 residues. Germline-derived CDR1 and CDR2 are MNHEY and SMNVEV (reference sequence). V gave up 6 bases and J gave up 1 base, with 10 bases separating them. The CDR3 DNA reads as TGTGCCAGCAGCCCAGCAGGGTCTGGAAACACCATATATTTT. This encodes CASSPAGSGNTIYF.

This chain links TRBV28 with TRBJ1-6; TRBD1 aligns across 12 bases. V trimming: 4 bases; J trimming: 4 bases; junction bases outside the gene matches: 14. CDR1 and CDR2 (germline): MDHEN, SYDVKM. This CDR3 is 20 amino acids long. Here the CDR3 reads CASSSSHGTGGAGYNSPLHF. As DNA, the CDR3 is TGTGCCAGCAGTTCAAGTCATGGGACAGGGGGCGCCGGGTATAATTCACCCCTCCACTTT.

This clone was detected once. The rearrangement joins TRBV9 to TRBJ1-4; D is possibly TRBD1 (5 bases). Germline CDR1 reads SGDLS; CDR2 reads YYNGEE. This CDR3 is built from 16 residues. V lost 0 bases and J lost 1, with 10 bases in between. In DNA form, the CDR3 reads TGTGCCAGCAGCGTAGCCGCCGGGGGAACTAATGAAAAACTGTTTTTT. Amino acids: CASSVAAGGTNEKLFF.

This clone came up once. The rearrangement uses TRBV5-1 and TRBJ2-5, with 7 bases identical to TRBD1. Unmatched junction bases numbered 1, after V lost 6 bases and J lost 5 bases. Germline assignment: CDR1 SGHRS and CDR2 YFSETQ. The CDR3 covers 11 residues. The CDR3 sequence is CASIQGETQYF. Written as DNA, the CDR3 is TGCGCCAGCATACAGGGGGAGACCCAGTACTTC. The whole variable domain, filled in from reference TRBV5-1 and TRBJ2-5, reads KAGVTQTPRYLIKTRGQQVTLSCSPISGHRSVSWYQQTPGQGLQFLFEYFSETQRNKGNFPGRFSGRQFSNSRSEMNVSTLELGDSALYLCASIQGETQYFGPGTRLLVL.

This clone was observed a few times. Distinct nucleotide sequences in the sample also encode this CDR3. The rearrangement joins TRBV19 to TRBJ1-1; TRBD1 aligns across 7 bases. From germline, CDR1 is LNHDA and CDR2 SQIVND (reference sequence). Unmatched junction bases numbered 5, after V lost 7 bases and J lost 3 bases. This CDR3 region has 13 residues. The CDR3 spells CASTITGDTEAFF. As DNA, the CDR3 is TGTGCCAGTACCATTACAGGGGACACTGAAGCTTTCTTT.

The chain is built from TRBV12-3 or TRBV12-4 and TRBJ1-2; unclear D gene. V dropped 2 bases and J dropped 3 bases, with 7 bases sitting between them. This CDR3 is 13 amino acids long. The CDR3 DNA is TGTGCCAGCAGTTTACGGGCGGACTATGGCTACACCTTC. Protein product: CASSLRADYGYTF.

The V and J genes are TRBV6-1 and TRBJ2-3, with TRBD2 matching 8 bases. Germline V gene lookup returns CDR1 MNHNS and CDR2 SASEGT. The trim removed 3 bases at V and 1 base at J, leaving 6 bases unmatched. The CDR3 is 16 residues long. The CDR3 DNA follows: TGTGCCAGCAGTGAGATGGGGACTAGTCGCACAGATACGCAGTATTTT. Translation: CASSEMGTSRTDTQYF.

This clone has more than one count but fewer than ten. CDR3 DNA sequence: TGTGCTAGTGGTTTGGTACAAACTAGCGGCCAAGAGACCCAGTACTTC. Translation: CASGLVQTSGQETQYF. The chain joins TRBV12-5 to TRBJ2-5, with 8 positions matching TRBD2. The CDR3 is 16 residues long. V lost 0 bases and J lost 1; bases outside the gene matches: 4. Germline V gives CDR1 LGHNT, CDR2 FRNRAP.

This clone was detected a few times. V and J are TRBV30 and TRBJ1-5; 7 bases fit TRBD1. V dropped 0 bases and J dropped 2; count of bases not matched to a gene: 7. The CDR3 contains 16 residues. Germline assignment: CDR1 GTSNPN and CDR2 SVGIG (reference sequence). The CDR3 sequence: CAWSVKGAGGNQPQHF. As DNA, the CDR3 is TGTGCCTGGAGTGTCAAGGGGGCGGGAGGCAATCAGCCCCAGCATTTT.